These 3 T cell receptor beta chains were all obtained from the same sample, sequenced in a study of tumor-infiltrating lymphocytes in glioblastoma multiforme. TCR beta libraries were built from RNA through three nested multiplex PCR rounds using modified ARM-PCR. TCRdb re-derived calls from the multiplex PCR reads in MiXCR, one entry per CDR3 protein. The sample has some 15,000 distinct CDR3 sequences, over 55% seen once. The specimen sequenced was brain tumor tissue. The source of these receptors is a male donor with glioblastoma.

This clonotype has more than one count but fewer than ten. The CDR3 loop is CASSFQSGTSNEQFF. CDR3 nucleotide sequence: TGTGCCAGCAGCTTCCAATCCGGGACTAGCAATGAGCAGTTCTTC. The chain carries TRBV11-2 and TRBJ2-1, with 8 bases identical to TRBD2. Per the germline V gene, CDR1 is SGHAT and CDR2 is FQNNGV. V gave up 3 bases and J gave up 6 bases; unmatched junction bases: 7. This CDR3 contains 15 residues.

A note on this clonotype: A read error may account for a junction end that differs from germline. The chain combines TRBV11-1 with TRBJ2-7, with 7 bases fitting TRBD1. Per the germline V gene, CDR1 is SGHAT and CDR2 is FQDESV (reference sequence). The CDR3 is made up of 16 amino acids. Here the CDR3 DNA reads TGTACCAGCAACTTAGCGCGTCTAGACAGGGTGTACGAGCAGTACTTC. The encoded protein is CTSNLARLDRVYEQYF.

This clonotype was detected a few times. A read error may account for a junction end that differs from germline. This sequence joins TRBV6-2 or TRBV6-3 and TRBJ1-1, with a possible D match to TRBD1 (5 bases). CDR1 is MNHEY and CDR2 is SVGEGT in the germline V gene. This CDR3 comprises 15 residues. The chain's CDR3 is CASGYGFGGRNEASF. The CDR3 bases are TGTGCCAGCGGTTACGGGTTTGGGGGGAGGAATGAAGCTTCCTTT.